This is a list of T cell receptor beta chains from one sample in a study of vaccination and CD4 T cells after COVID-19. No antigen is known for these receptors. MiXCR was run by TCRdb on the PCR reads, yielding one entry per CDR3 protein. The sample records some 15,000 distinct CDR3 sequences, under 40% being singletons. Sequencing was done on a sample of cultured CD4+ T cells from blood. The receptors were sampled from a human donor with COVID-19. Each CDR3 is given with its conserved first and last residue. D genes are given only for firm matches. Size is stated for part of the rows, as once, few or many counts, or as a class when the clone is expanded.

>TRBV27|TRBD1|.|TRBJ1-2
CASSSGQGYGYTF
TGTGCCAGCAGTTCGGGACAGGGGTATGGCTACACCTTC
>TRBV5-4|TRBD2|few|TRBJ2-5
CASSRERGRAGTQYF
TGTGCCAGCTCGAGGGAGCGGGGGCGGGCGGGGACCCAGTACTTC
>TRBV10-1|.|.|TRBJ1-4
CASSRQANEKLFF
TGCGCCAGCAGCCGACAAGCTAATGAAAAACTGTTTTTT
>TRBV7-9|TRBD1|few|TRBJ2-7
CASSPRDREAYEQYF
TGTGCCAGCAGCCCCCGGGACAGGGAAGCCTACGAGCAGTACTTC
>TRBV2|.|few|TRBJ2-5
CASRAGPGETQYF
TGTGCCAGCAGGGCGGGGCCGGGAGAGACCCAGTACTTC
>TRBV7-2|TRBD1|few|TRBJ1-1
CASSLGTGGGEAFF
TGTGCCAGCAGCCTCGGGACAGGGGGCGGTGAAGCTTTCTTT
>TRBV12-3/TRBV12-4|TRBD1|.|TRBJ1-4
CASRGTGASNEKLFF
TGTGCCAGCAGGGGGACAGGGGCCTCTAATGAAAAACTGTTTTTT
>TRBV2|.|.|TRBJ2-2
CASRDPGRLGTGELFF
TGTGCCAGCAGAGACCCCGGAAGATTGGGGACCGGGGAGCTGTTTTTT
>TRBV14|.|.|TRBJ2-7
CASSQDLMGGEQYF
TGTGCCAGCAGCCAAGATCTGATGGGCGGCGAGCAGTACTTC
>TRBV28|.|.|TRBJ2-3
CASSLLLTDTQYF
TGTGCCAGCAGTTTACTCCTGACAGATACGCAGTATTTT
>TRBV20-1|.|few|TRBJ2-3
CSASWGDTQYF
TGCAGTGCTAGTTGGGGAGATACGCAGTATTTT
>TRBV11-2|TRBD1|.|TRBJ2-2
CASRRGTGFSGELFF
TGTGCCAGCAGGAGGGGGACAGGGTTTTCCGGGGAGCTGTTTTTT
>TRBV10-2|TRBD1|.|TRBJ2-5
CASSERDRGRLKETQYF
TGCGCCAGCAGTGAGCGGGATAGGGGGCGCTTGAAAGAGACCCAGTACTTC
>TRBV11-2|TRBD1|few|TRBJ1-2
CASSARGLANYGYTF
TGTGCCAGCAGCGCGAGGGGGCTAGCTAACTATGGCTACACCTTC
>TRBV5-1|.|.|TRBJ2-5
CASSPGLGAGETQYF
TGCGCCAGCAGCCCCGGCCTGGGGGCCGGGGAGACCCAGTACTTC
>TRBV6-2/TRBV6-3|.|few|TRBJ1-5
CASSSLVSGGNQPQHF
TGTGCCAGCAGTTCGTTAGTGTCAGGCGGGAATCAGCCCCAGCATTTT
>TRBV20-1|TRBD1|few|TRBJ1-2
CSASDRGNYGYTF
TGCAGTGCTAGCGACAGGGGGAACTATGGCTACACCTTC
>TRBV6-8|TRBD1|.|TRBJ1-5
CAGTDRGRGWVQPQHF
TGTGCCGGCACGGACAGGGGGCGAGGCTGGGTTCAGCCCCAGCATTTT
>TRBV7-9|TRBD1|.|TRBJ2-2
CASSSGQGNTGELFF
TGTGCCAGCAGCTCGGGACAGGGGAACACCGGGGAGCTGTTTTTT
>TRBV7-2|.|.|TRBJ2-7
CASSLLQGYEQYF
TGTGCCAGCAGCTTACTACAGGGCTACGAGCAGTACTTC
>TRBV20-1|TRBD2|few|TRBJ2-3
CSARGRTSGGRTDTQYF
TGCAGTGCTAGAGGGAGAACTAGCGGGGGGCGCACAGATACGCAGTATTTT
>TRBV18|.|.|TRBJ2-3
CASSPRETDTQYF
TGTGCCAGCTCACCGCGCGAAACAGATACGCAGTATTTT
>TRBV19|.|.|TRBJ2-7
CASSIGTVLYEQYF
TGTGCCAGTAGTATAGGGACAGTACTTTACGAGCAGTACTTC
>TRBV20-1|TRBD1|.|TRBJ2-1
CSATETGTGYNEQFF
TGCAGTGCTACAGAGACCGGGACAGGATACAATGAGCAGTTCTTC
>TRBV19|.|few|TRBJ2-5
CASSIDETQYF
TGTGCCAGTAGTATAGATGAGACCCAGTACTTC
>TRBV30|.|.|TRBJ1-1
CAWSGWAEAFF
TGTGCCTGGTCTGGGTGGGCTGAAGCTTTCTTT
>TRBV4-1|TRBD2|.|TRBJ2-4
CASSRSLGASGGAGQNIQYF
TGCGCCAGCAGCCGATCGCTCGGGGCTAGCGGGGGGGCTGGCCAAAACATTCAGTACTTC
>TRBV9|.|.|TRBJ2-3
CASSVAGGTRRDTQYF
TGTGCCAGCAGCGTAGCGGGCGGGACAAGAAGAGATACGCAGTATTTT
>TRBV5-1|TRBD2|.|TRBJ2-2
CASGSGGPNTGELFF
TGCGCCAGCGGAAGCGGGGGTCCGAACACCGGGGAGCTGTTTTTT
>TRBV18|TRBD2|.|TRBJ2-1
CASSPSGTSTILVNEQFF
TGTGCCAGCTCACCTTCCGGGACTAGCACAATATTGGTCAATGAGCAGTTCTTC
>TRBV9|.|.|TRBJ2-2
CASSVAIGNTGELFF
TGTGCCAGCAGCGTAGCGATCGGGAACACCGGGGAGCTGTTTTTT
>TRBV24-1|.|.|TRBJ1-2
CATSDAYGYTF
TGTGCCACCAGTGATGCCTATGGCTACACCTTC
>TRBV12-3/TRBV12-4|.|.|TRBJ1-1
CASSLGGSRTEAFF
TGTGCCAGCAGTTTAGGGGGTTCGCGCACTGAAGCTTTCTTT
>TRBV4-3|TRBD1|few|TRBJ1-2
CASSQGGQGSGYGYTF
TGCGCCAGCAGCCAAGGGGGACAGGGCTCGGGCTATGGCTACACCTTC
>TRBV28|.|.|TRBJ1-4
CASSPWDRGGEKLFF
TGTGCCAGCAGTCCCTGGGATAGGGGGGGCGAAAAACTGTTTTTT
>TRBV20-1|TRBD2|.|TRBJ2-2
CSARLAGNTGELFF
TGCAGTGCTAGACTAGCGGGGAACACCGGGGAGCTGTTTTTT
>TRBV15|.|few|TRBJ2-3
CATSGQKRRVGTDTQYF
TGTGCCACCAGCGGACAAAAGAGGAGGGTCGGCACAGATACGCAGTATTTT
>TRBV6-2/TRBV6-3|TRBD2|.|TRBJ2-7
CASSYVTSGGSYEQYF
TGTGCCAGCAGTTACGTGACTAGCGGGGGGTCCTACGAGCAGTACTTC
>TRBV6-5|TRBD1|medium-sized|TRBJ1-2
CASSYGQEYGYTF
TGTGCCAGCAGTTACGGACAGGAGTATGGCTACACCTTC
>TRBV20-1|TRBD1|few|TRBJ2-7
CSARGTGGGQYF
TGCAGTGCTAGGGGGACAGGGGGCGGGCAGTACTTC